This T cell receptor beta chain originates from a study of blood T cells in healthy people across ages. Study outcomes and limitations: Observed TCR beta diversity per million T cells went down as age went up. This fall followed a roughly linear course with age.

Sample-barcoded 5' priming and a J-beta primer mix drove a second PCR of about 6 to 12 cycles. TCRdb ran MiXCR on the 5' RACE reads and lists one entry per CDR3 protein. The table lists roughly 1.4 million distinct CDR3 sequences, around 55% of them singletons. In regard to this clonotype: Its antigen remains unknown.

Germline lookup yields CDR1 PRHDT and CDR2 FYEKMQ (reference sequence). The J segment lost 4 bases and the V segment lost 5 bases, leaving 6 bases of the junction unmatched. This CDR3 is 16 amino acids long. This TCR was sampled from a man aged 18 to 29 in good health. This rearrangement joins TRBV13 to TRBJ2-3; 13 bases match TRBD2. The source material was blood. CDR3 region: CASSRTSGSVSDTQYF. DNA for the CDR3: TGTGCCAGCAGCCGGACTAGCGGGAGTGTCTCAGATACGCAGTATTTT.